The 29 T cell receptor beta chains below were found in one sample sequenced in a study of neurological immune-mediated disorders. TCRdb ran MiXCR on the 5' RACE reads and lists one entry per CDR3 protein. The sample records 49,000 or so distinct CDR3 sequences, 3.5% to 5.5% being singletons. The sequencing input was PBMCs. All receptors come from a woman in her sixties with multiple sclerosis.

V is TRBV20-1 and J is TRBJ2-2; 7 bases align to TRBD2. V gave up 5 bases and J gave up 6 bases; unmatched junction bases: 3. CDR3 length equals 12 residues. The germline V gene has CDR1 DFQATT and CDR2 SNEGSKA (reference sequence). CDR3 amino acids: CSAAAGAGELFF. DNA of the CDR3: TGCAGTGCTGCGGCGGGGGCCGGGGAGCTGTTTTTT.

At least ten counts were recorded for this clonotype. The chain links TRBV29-1 to TRBJ2-7; TRBD2 aligns across 7 bases. Germline V gene data show CDR1 as SQVTM and CDR2 as ANQGSEA. This CDR3 spans 13 amino acids. V trimming: 2 bases; J trimming: 3 bases; junction bases outside the gene matches: 4. CDR3 region: CSVEKGEGYEQYF. The CDR3 region has the DNA TGCAGCGTTGAAAAAGGGGAGGGCTACGAGCAGTACTTC.

This clonotype appeared a few times. This chain connects TRBV14 to TRBJ2-3; D not resolved. Germline-derived CDR1 and CDR2 are SGHDN and FVKESK. CDR3 length: 12 amino acids. Trimming cost V 1 base and J 6 bases, with 5 bases left between them. The CDR3 sequence is CASSQVYDTQYF. The DNA of the CDR3 is TGTGCCAGCAGCCAAGTGTATGATACGCAGTATTTT.

This clonotype was counted ten times or more. The V and J genes are TRBV3-1 and TRBJ1-1; TRBD1 matches 8 bases. This CDR3 region has 16 residues. The germline gives CDR1 LGHDT, CDR2 YNNKEL (reference sequence). Trimming cost V 0 bases and J 5 bases; bases outside gene matches: 8. The CDR3 spells CASSQDNTGGWTEAFF. CDR3 coding DNA: TGTGCCAGCAGCCAAGATAATACAGGGGGATGGACTGAAGCTTTCTTT.

This clonotype was recorded a few times. For the CDR3, the DNA is TGCGCCAGCAGCTTCCGGACAGCAACTAATGAAAAACTGTTTTTT. Translation gives CASSFRTATNEKLFF. V and J are TRBV5-1 and TRBJ1-4; D perhaps matches TRBD1 (6 bases). CDR1 and CDR2 from the germline V gene are SGHRS and YFSETQ. V dropped 2 bases and J dropped 0 bases, with 8 bases sitting between them. This CDR3 is built from 15 residues.

This clonotype was counted ten times or more. V gene TRBV9 combines with J gene TRBJ1-1, with D possibly TRBD1 on 5 matching bases. The germline V and J ends were trimmed by 5 bases and 6 bases, with 14 bases remaining between them. This CDR3 has 13 residues. Looked up from germline, CDR1 is SGDLS and CDR2 is YYNGEE. In DNA, the CDR3 is TGTGCCAGCAGTCGAAGTGGGGGTGCTGAAGCTTTCTTT. This codes for CASSRSGGAEAFF.

The chain joins TRBV7-6 to TRBJ2-2; unclear D gene. Germline loops: CDR1 SGHVS, CDR2 FNYEAQ. The ends were cut back, 2 bases at V and 0 bases at J, with 16 bases in the middle. The length of the CDR3 is 18 residues. The CDR3 nucleotides read TGTGCCAGCAGCTTATCTCCCCCGGCAGCTGCGAACACCGGGGAGCTGTTTTTT. It codes for CASSLSPPAAANTGELFF.

V and J are TRBV5-5 and TRBJ1-5; a possible D gene is TRBD1 (5 bases). The CDR3 sequence is 16 residues long. Germline lookup yields CDR1 SGHKS and CDR2 YYEKEE (reference sequence). Trimming took 1 base from V and 3 from J, leaving 14 bases between them. CDR3 coding DNA: TGTGCCAGCAGCTTGTCACCTGGGACGGCCAATCAGCCCCAGCATTTT. Translating gives CASSLSPGTANQPQHF.

The chain couples TRBV20-1 to TRBJ2-6, with TRBD2 matching over 7 bases. This CDR3 is built from 16 residues. V lost 5 bases, J lost 2 bases, and 9 bases stayed unmatched. In germline, CDR1 is DFQATT, CDR2 SNEGSKA (reference sequence). The CDR3 nucleotides are TGCAGTGCTCCTATAGTGGGAGGGGCTGGGGCCAACGTCCTGACTTTC. Its protein product is CSAPIVGGAGANVLTF.

This clonotype was seen ten or more times. The chain carries TRBV3-1 and TRBJ2-7, with 9 nucleotides matching TRBD2. From germline, CDR1 is LGHDT and CDR2 YNNKEL (reference sequence). After removal of 2 bases from V and 2 bases from J, the junction contained 10 bases not matched to a gene. This CDR3 contains 17 residues. The CDR3 here is CASSQSTGTSLTYEQYV. The CDR3 bases are TGTGCCAGCAGCCAATCTACCGGGACTAGCCTCACCTACGAGCAGTACGTC.

This clonotype was picked up a small number of times. This chain connects TRBV7-2 to TRBJ2-1, with 7 bases lining up with TRBD2. Germline CDR1 SGHTA, CDR2 FQGNSA. V lost 1 base and J lost 10; bases outside the gene matches: 4. CDR3 size: 13 residues. The CDR3 DNA sequence: TGTGCCAGCAGCTTAGTGGTCGGGGGGGAGCAGTTCTTC. Amino acid sequence: CASSLVVGGEQFF.

This clonotype occurred many times. This sequence joins TRBV4-1 and TRBJ1-6; D is perhaps TRBD1 (6 bases). Germline V gene sequence: CDR1 MGHRA, CDR2 YSYEKL. The CDR3 spans 12 residues. The V end lost 3 bases, the J end lost 13 bases, and 10 bases lay between the germline ends. The CDR3 loop reads CASSQGAGPLHF. For the CDR3, the DNA is TGCGCCAGCAGCCAGGGGGCAGGGCCCCTCCACTTT.

This clonotype appeared many times. The chain carries TRBV18 and TRBJ2-3, with 11 bases that match TRBD2. CDR1 and CDR2 (germline): KGHSH, LQKENI. The CDR3 length is 16 residues. V shed 6 bases, J shed 2 bases, and the junction held 7 bases outside the gene matches. CDR3 nucleotides: TGTGCCAGCTCCCTTGGGACTAGCGGCACCACAGATACGCAGTATTTT. Amino acid sequence: CASSLGTSGTTDTQYF.

The chain links TRBV4-2 to TRBJ2-1; D unclear. The CDR3 totals 12 residues. The V end lost 1 base, the J end lost 6 bases, and 4 bases lay between the germline ends. The germline gives CDR1 LGHNA, CDR2 YNFKEQ. The CDR3 coding sequence is TGTGCCAGCAGCCAAGGCCCCAATGAGCAGTTCTTC. Translated: CASSQGPNEQFF.

Worth noting for this clonotype: Compared with germline, one end of the junction differs, possibly owing to a read error. The V and J genes are TRBV11-3 and TRBJ2-3; D is unresolved. The CDR3 contains 12 residues. From germline, CDR1 is SGHNT and CDR2 YENEEA. Here the CDR3 DNA reads TGTGCCAGCAGCTTAGGAGGAGATACGAAGTATTTT. Amino acid sequence: CASSLGGDTKYF.

This clonotype showed up many times. V usage is TRBV7-6 and J usage is TRBJ2-5; D is perhaps TRBD2 (5 bases). The ends were cut back, 4 bases at V and 4 bases at J, with 16 bases in the middle. CDR3 length: 15 residues. Germline CDR1 is SGHVS and CDR2 is FNYEAQ. Here the CDR3 DNA reads TGTGCCAGCAGCTCTGAGGGATCTCTAAGAGAGACCCAGTACTTC. This translates into CASSSEGSLRETQYF.

This clonotype was found many times. The junction departs from the called germline gene at one end, perhaps through a read error. The genes are TRBV3-1 and TRBJ1-5; D unresolved. Germline V gene data show CDR1 as LGHDT and CDR2 as YNNKEL (reference sequence). The CDR3 contains 14 residues. The CDR3 nucleotides are TGTGCCAGCAGCCCCAGGCTGAGCAATCAGCCCCAGAATTTT. Protein: CASSPRLSNQPQNF.

This clonotype was seen at least ten times. This chain links TRBV10-3 with TRBJ2-2; unclear D gene. Trimming removed 4 bases from V and 6 bases from J, with 9 bases in between. There are 13 residues in the CDR3. Germline V gene sequence: CDR1 ENHRY, CDR2 SYGVKD. DNA of the CDR3: TGTGCCATCAGTGGGACCGGCGCCGGGGAGCTGTTTTTT. This sequence encodes CAISGTGAGELFF.

The rearrangement links TRBV20-1 to TRBJ2-1, with 8 bases matching TRBD1. The CDR3 consists of 14 residues. The germline V gene has CDR1 DFQATT and CDR2 SNEGSKA (reference sequence). J lost 5 bases, V lost 5 bases, and 8 bases had no gene match. CDR3: CSAPGGPGNNEQFF. The CDR3 nucleotides are TGCAGTGCTCCAGGGGGCCCCGGGAACAATGAGCAGTTCTTC.

This clonotype occurred many times. V usage is TRBV12-3 or TRBV12-4 and J usage is TRBJ2-3, with a possible D match to TRBD2 (6 bases). V lost 6 bases to trimming and J lost 1 base, with 14 bases between them. This CDR3 has 15 amino acids. DNA of the CDR3: TGTGCCAGCAGGTTTGTGTCGGGGGGCACAGATACGCAGTATTTT. It encodes CASRFVSGGTDTQYF.

In its sample, this clonotype was seen many times. The rearrangement uses TRBV5-5 and TRBJ1-2, with D unclear. Looked up from germline, CDR1 is SGHKS and CDR2 is YYEKEE (reference sequence). This CDR3 has 11 residues. The V end was cut by 5 bases, the J end by 8 bases, with 10 bases between. The CDR3 DNA sequence: TGTGCCAGCAGTAAGACCGGCGGCTACACCTTC. This translates into CASSKTGGYTF.

This clonotype was observed many times. The V gene is TRBV5-1, the J gene TRBJ2-3, with D possibly matching TRBD2 (6 bases). Germline CDR1 and CDR2: SGHRS and YFSETQ. This CDR3 spans 14 amino acids. With 5 bases removed from V and 2 bases from J, the gap between germline ends came to 12 bases. CDR3: CASRRGTFTDTQYF. The CDR3 nucleotides read TGCGCCAGCAGGCGGGGAACCTTCACAGATACGCAGTATTTT.

This clonotype was observed at least ten times. The chain uses TRBV5-1 and TRBJ1-2; no clear D. The V gene's germline CDR1 is SGHRS and CDR2 YFSETQ. The CDR3 is 14 amino acids. With 4 bases removed from V and 7 bases from J, the gap between germline ends came to 17 bases. The CDR3 here is CASSKTGGDGGYTF. The CDR3 nucleotides read TGCGCCAGCAGCAAGACGGGCGGGGATGGTGGCTACACCTTC.

This clonotype was counted many times. The V and J genes are TRBV2 and TRBJ2-1, with 9 bases lining up with TRBD2. The CDR3 has 15 amino acids. The V gene's germline CDR1 is SNHLY and CDR2 FYNNEI. With 3 bases clipped from V and 10 bases from J, the junction kept 10 bases outside the gene matches. The CDR3 region is CASSDDAGGPGEQFF. CDR3 coding DNA: TGTGCCAGCAGTGACGACGCGGGGGGGCCGGGCGAGCAGTTCTTC. The full variable domain, in which reference TRBV2 and TRBJ2-1 provide the parts outside the CDR3, is EPEVTQTPSHQVTQMGQEVILRCVPISNHLYFYWYRQILGQKVEFLVSFYNNEISEKSEIFDDQFSVERPDGSNFTLKIRSTKLEDSAMYFCASSDDAGGPGEQFFGPGTRLTVL.

This clonotype was counted ten times or more. The chain combines TRBV4-1 with TRBJ2-3; 7 bases map to TRBD1. Trimming took 4 bases from V and 3 from J; bases not matched to a gene: 4. Germline assignment: CDR1 MGHRA and CDR2 YSYEKL. The CDR3 length is 14 residues. CDR3 DNA sequence: TGCGCCAGCAGCCGGACAGGTGTAACAGATACGCAGTATTTT. Translation: CASSRTGVTDTQYF.

This clonotype occurred many times. V and J are TRBV6-5 and TRBJ1-2, with 7 positions matching TRBD1. The CDR3 sequence is 14 residues long. The ends lost 5 bases at V and 2 bases at J; junction bases unmatched: 5. The germline V gene encodes CDR1 MNHEY and CDR2 SVGAGI. CDR3 region: CASSGLTGNYGYTF. The CDR3 coding sequence is TGTGCCAGCAGTGGCTTGACAGGGAACTATGGCTACACCTTC.

This clonotype was seen a handful of times. This chain connects TRBV7-2 to TRBJ2-7; TRBD2 matches at 10 bases. This CDR3 contains 14 residues. The trim removed 5 bases at V and 7 bases at J, leaving 8 bases unmatched. Germline lookup yields CDR1 SGHTA and CDR2 FQGNSA. CDR3 nucleotide sequence: TGTGCCAGCAGCCCCGGGACTAGCGTCTGGGAGCAGTACTTC. It specifies CASSPGTSVWEQYF.

The rearrangement joins TRBV4-3 to TRBJ1-2; 9 bases are a match to TRBD1. Trimming at V came to 4 bases and at J to 3 bases, leaving 6 bases not matched to a gene. Germline lookup yields CDR1 LGHNA and CDR2 YSLEER. This CDR3 region has 15 residues. The CDR3 sequence is CASSRLQGADYGYTF. The CDR3 DNA sequence: TGCGCCAGCAGCCGACTACAGGGGGCTGACTATGGCTACACCTTC.

In its sample, this clonotype was seen many times. The gene calls are TRBV7-6 and TRBJ2-1; 15 positions match TRBD2. Germline CDR1 SGHVS, CDR2 FNYEAQ. This CDR3 has 20 residues. The V and J ends lost 3 bases and 0 bases, in that order; junction bases with no gene match: 9. Written as DNA, the CDR3 is TGTGCCAGCAGCTTTTCAGGACTAGCGGGGGGGCAGAGCTCCTACAATGAGCAGTTCTTC. Translating it yields CASSFSGLAGGQSSYNEQFF. The variable domain in full, completed from reference TRBV7-6 and TRBJ2-1, reads GAGVSQSPRYKVTKRGQDVALRCDPISGHVSLYWYRQALGQGPEFLTYFNYEAQQDKSGLPNDRFSAERPEGSISTLTIQRTEQRDSAMYRCASSFSGLAGGQSSYNEQFFGPGTRLTVL.